These T cell receptor beta chains were read from a single sample in a study of cytomegalovirus exposure and HLA in healthy donors. Generated by immunoSEQ multiplex PCR, the TCRdb table keeps only in-frame clones and is missing some. Among 300,000 or so clones listed, roughly 87% were seen once. The sample consisted of PBMCs. These receptors all come from a man younger than 40 in good health and CMV-seronegative. The CDR3 runs from the conserved cysteine through the conserved F or W. The order of the fields is V gene, J gene, D gene, clone size, CDR3 protein, CDR3 DNA. A D gene is named only where the DNA matches it firmly. Rows give clone size only sometimes, using once, few, many, or a class for an expanded clone.

TRBV4-1,TRBJ2-1,TRBD2,once,CASRPGSGESYNEQFF,TGCGCCAGCAGGCCGGGGAGCGGGGAATCCTACAATGAGCAGTTCTTC
TRBV18,TRBJ2-7,TRBD2,NA,CASSPSGLAPYEQYF,TGTGCCAGCTCACCGTCAGGACTAGCTCCCTACGAGCAGTACTTC
TRBV27,TRBJ1-3,TRBD1,NA,CASRPQGFGNTIYF,TGTGCCAGCAGGCCACAGGGGTTCGGAAACACCATATATTTT
TRBV6-6,TRBJ1-6,NA,NA,CASSAHYNSPLHF,TGTGCCAGCAGTGCACACTATAATTCACCCCTCCACTTT
TRBV6-1,TRBJ1-1,TRBD1,NA,CASSEPTGGSYAEAFF,TGTGCCAGCAGTGAACCGACAGGGGGGAGTTACGCTGAAGCTTTCTTT
TRBV4-3,TRBJ1-1,NA,NA,CASSQTGLQNTEAFF,TGCGCCAGCAGCCAAACGGGTCTGCAAAACACTGAAGCTTTCTTT
TRBV12-5,TRBJ1-1,TRBD1,NA,CASGLQGGTEAFF,TGTGCTAGTGGATTACAGGGGGGAACTGAAGCTTTCTTT
TRBV5-8,TRBJ1-1,NA,NA,CASSLAIQSTSEAFF,TGTGCCAGCAGCTTGGCAATACAGAGCACTTCTGAAGCTTTCTTT
TRBV7-8,TRBJ2-7,TRBD1,NA,CASSFMGQLSYEQYF,TGTGCCAGCAGCTTTATGGGACAGTTGTCCTACGAGCAGTACTTC
TRBV7-2,TRBJ2-1,NA,NA,CASSPSWRVYNEQFF,TGTGCCAGCAGCCCCTCTTGGCGGGTATACAATGAGCAGTTCTTC
TRBV10-3,TRBJ1-3,TRBD1,once,CAISFQAGGSGNTIYF,TGTGCCATCAGTTTTCAGGCAGGGGGCTCTGGAAACACCATATATTTT
TRBV7-2,TRBJ2-1,NA,NA,CASSLSSYSESYNEQFF,TGTGCCAGCAGCTTATCTTCTTATAGCGAGTCCTACAATGAGCAGTTCTTC
TRBV5-4,TRBJ1-6,TRBD1,once,CASSTTGGSNSPLHF,TGTGCCAGCAGCACAACAGGGGGCTCTAATTCACCCCTCCACTTT
TRBV7-9,TRBJ1-5,TRBD1,NA,CASSLGTGMHQPQHF,TGTGCCAGCAGCTTAGGGACAGGGATGCATCAGCCCCAGCATTTT
TRBV6-4,TRBJ1-5,NA,NA,CASSPGGYSNQPQHF,TGTGCCAGCAGCCCCGGGGGGTATAGCAATCAGCCCCAGCATTTT
TRBV9,TRBJ1-2,TRBD1,NA,CASSARDSSNYGYTF,TGTGCCAGCAGCGCACGGGACAGCTCTAACTATGGCTACACCTTC
TRBV27,TRBJ2-2,NA,NA,CASSITQDTGELFF,TGTGCCAGCAGTATTACTCAGGACACCGGGGAGCTGTTTTTT
TRBV19,TRBJ2-2,NA,NA,CASRNSGNTGELFF,TGTGCCAGTAGAAACAGCGGGAACACCGGGGAGCTGTTTTTT
TRBV19,TRBJ2-2,NA,NA,CASSIDRGHGELFF,TGTGCCAGTAGTATAGACAGGGGTCACGGGGAGCTGTTTTTT
TRBV19,TRBJ1-5,NA,NA,CASSNPVGRGRSNQPQHF,TGTGCCAGTAGCAACCCCGTTGGTCGGGGAAGAAGCAATCAGCCCCAGCATTTT
TRBV30,TRBJ2-7,NA,NA,CVWSERARRSYEQYF,TGTGTCTGGAGTGAGAGGGCGAGGCGCTCCTACGAGCAGTACTTC
TRBV6-5,TRBJ2-3,TRBD1,NA,CASRRDRSTDTQYF,TGTGCCAGCAGAAGGGACAGGAGCACAGATACGCAGTATTTT
TRBV5-1,TRBJ1-3,NA,NA,CASRDDIYSGNTIYF,TGCGCCAGCAGGGATGACATATACTCTGGAAACACCATATATTTT
TRBV18,TRBJ1-2,NA,NA,CASSPLLTDGYTF,TGTGCCAGCTCACCCCTACTGACTGATGGCTACACCTTC
TRBV5-4,TRBJ2-1,NA,once,CASSRGGVYNEQFF,TGTGCCAGCAGCCGCGGAGGGGTCTACAATGAGCAGTTCTTC
TRBV5-5,TRBJ1-2,TRBD1,NA,CASSIHNEDRDYGYTF,TGTGCCAGCAGCATCCATAACGAGGACAGGGACTATGGCTACACCTTC
TRBV7-9,TRBJ2-7,TRBD1,NA,CASSARTGAGYEQYF,TGTGCCAGCAGCGCACGGACAGGGGCGGGCTACGAGCAGTACTTC
TRBV30,TRBJ1-5,TRBD1,NA,CAWSVGQGSQPQHF,TGTGCCTGGAGCGTAGGACAGGGCAGTCAGCCCCAGCATTTT
TRBV27,TRBJ1-2,NA,few,CASSLGQGAGYTF,TGTGCCAGCAGCTTGGGGCAGGGCGCTGGCTACACCTTC
TRBV11-2,TRBJ1-2,NA,NA,CASSLAGSFGYTF,TGTGCCAGCAGCTTAGCAGGGTCGTTTGGCTACACCTTC
TRBV2,TRBJ2-1,NA,NA,CASTGLSSYNEQFF,TGTGCCAGCACTGGACTGAGCTCCTACAATGAGCAGTTCTTC
TRBV6-6,TRBJ1-2,NA,NA,CASSSKDIEDYGYTF,TGTGCCAGCAGTTCCAAGGACATTGAGGACTATGGCTACACCTTC
TRBV6-1,TRBJ1-5,NA,NA,CASSSPGYSNQPQHF,TGTGCCAGCAGTAGTCCGGGATATAGCAATCAGCCCCAGCATTTT
TRBV5-1,TRBJ2-5,NA,once,CASSGYRAQETQYF,TGCGCCAGCAGCGGCTACAGAGCCCAAGAGACCCAGTACTTC
TRBV5-1,TRBJ2-2,TRBD2,NA,CASSLTSGANTGELFF,TGCGCCAGCAGCTTGACTAGCGGGGCGAACACCGGGGAGCTGTTTTTT
TRBV4-1,TRBJ2-7,TRBD2,NA,CASSQGNLRGGYLGTYEQYF,TGCGCCAGCAGCCAAGGGAACCTGCGGGGAGGGTATTTGGGTACCTACGAGCAGTACTTC
TRBV7-2,TRBJ1-1,TRBD1,NA,CASSLEDRAGGTEAFF,TGTGCCAGCAGCTTAGAGGACAGGGCGGGTGGCACTGAAGCTTTCTTT
TRBV14,TRBJ2-2,NA,NA,CASSQAGLLLGGELFF,TGTGCCAGCAGCCAAGCTGGATTACTGCTAGGCGGGGAGCTGTTTTTT
TRBV4-1,TRBJ2-1,TRBD1,NA,CASSPGQGNYNEQFF,TGCGCCAGCAGCCCGGGACAGGGGAATTACAATGAGCAGTTCTTC
TRBV25-1,TRBJ1-1,NA,many,CASSEYSLIGQNTEAFF,TGTGCCAGCAGTGAATATTCACTTATTGGGCAGAACACTGAAGCTTTCTTT
TRBV6-5,TRBJ1-5,TRBD1,NA,CASSAGQGTNQPQHF,TGTGCCAGCAGTGCGGGACAGGGCACCAATCAGCCCCAGCATTTT
TRBV4-2,TRBJ2-3,TRBD2,NA,CASSQDNGGGMFVDTQYF,TGTGCCAGCAGCCAAGATAACGGGGGGGGCATGTTCGTAGATACGCAGTATTTT
TRBV10-2,TRBJ1-4,NA,NA,CASSAGDGLNEKLFF,TGCGCCAGCAGCGCCGGGGACGGACTAAATGAAAAACTGTTTTTT
TRBV7-8,TRBJ1-5,TRBD1,NA,CASSLGGTGGNQPQHF,TGTGCCAGCAGCTTAGGGGGGACAGGGGGAAATCAGCCCCAGCATTTT
TRBV7-9,TRBJ2-1,TRBD2,few,CASSPGGLWNEQFF,TGTGCCAGCAGCCCCGGGGGGTTGTGGAATGAGCAGTTCTTC
TRBV29-1,TRBJ2-7,NA,NA,CSATSRGAWYEQYF,TGCAGCGCCACATCCAGGGGGGCTTGGTACGAGCAGTACTTC
TRBV5-1,TRBJ1-5,NA,NA,CASSLSGGSNQPQHF,TGCGCCAGCAGCTTGTCGGGGGGTAGCAATCAGCCCCAGCATTTT
TRBV10-3,TRBJ1-2,NA,NA,CAISDGEDYGYTF,TGTGCCATCAGTGACGGGGAGGACTATGGCTACACCTTC
TRBV10-1,TRBJ2-1,TRBD2,once,CASSESATSGGLNEQFF,TGCGCCAGCAGTGAGTCCGCGACTAGCGGGGGACTCAATGAGCAGTTCTTC
TRBV5-1,TRBJ1-1,TRBD1,few,CASSLAGTGIATEAFF,TGCGCCAGCAGCTTGGCGGGGACAGGAATAGCCACTGAAGCTTTCTTT
TRBV27,TRBJ1-6,TRBD1,NA,CASKRDRNNSPLHF,TGTGCCAGCAAGAGGGACAGGAATAATTCACCCCTCCACTTT
TRBV7-2,TRBJ1-6,TRBD1,NA,CASSLLGTVFYNSPLHF,TGTGCCAGCAGCTTACTCGGGACAGTTTTTTATAATTCACCCCTCCACTTT
TRBV7-2,TRBJ2-7,TRBD1,NA,CASSLAGTGTYEQYF,TGTGCCAGCAGCTTAGCGGGGACAGGAACCTACGAGCAGTACTTC
TRBV15,TRBJ2-3,TRBD1,NA,CATSTRQGYLTDTQYF,TGTGCCACCAGCACCCGACAGGGTTACCTCACAGATACGCAGTATTTT